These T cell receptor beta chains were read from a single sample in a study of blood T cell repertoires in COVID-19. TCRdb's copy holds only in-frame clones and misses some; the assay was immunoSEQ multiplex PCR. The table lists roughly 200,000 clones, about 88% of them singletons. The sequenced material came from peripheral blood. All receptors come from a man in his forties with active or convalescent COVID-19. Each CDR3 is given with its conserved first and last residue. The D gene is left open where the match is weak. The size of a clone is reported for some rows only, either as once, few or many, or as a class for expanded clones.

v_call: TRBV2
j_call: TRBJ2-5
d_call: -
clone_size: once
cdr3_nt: TGTGCCAGCACAAGAGAGGAGACCCAGTACTTC
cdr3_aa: CASTREETQYF

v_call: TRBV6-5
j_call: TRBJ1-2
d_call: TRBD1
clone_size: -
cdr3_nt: TGTGCCAGCAGTTATGGAGGACAGGACTTCCCCAGTGGCTACACCTTC
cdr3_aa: CASSYGGQDFPSGYTF

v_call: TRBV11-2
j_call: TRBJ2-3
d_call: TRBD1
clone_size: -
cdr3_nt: TGTGCCAGCAGCGTGCTCCGGGACAGAAGCACAGATACGCAGTATTTT
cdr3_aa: CASSVLRDRSTDTQYF

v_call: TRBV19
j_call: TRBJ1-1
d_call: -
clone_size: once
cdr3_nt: TGTGCCAGCGTGGGAGGTACCACTGAAGCTTTCTTT
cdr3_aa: CASVGGTTEAFF

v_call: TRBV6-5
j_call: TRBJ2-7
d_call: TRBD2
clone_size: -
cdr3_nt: TGTGCCAGCAGTTACCGTCTAGCGGGCTACGAGCAGTACTTC
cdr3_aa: CASSYRLAGYEQYF

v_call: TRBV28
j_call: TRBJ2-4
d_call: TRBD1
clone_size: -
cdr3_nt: TGTGCCAGCAGTTTGCCAGGGGGCGCTGGGGAAAACATTCAGTACTTC
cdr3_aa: CASSLPGGAGENIQYF

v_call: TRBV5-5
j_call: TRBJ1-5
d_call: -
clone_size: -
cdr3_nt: TGTGCCAGCAGCTTCGGTCTCGGGGGTCTCAATCAGCCCCAGCATTTT
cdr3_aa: CASSFGLGGLNQPQHF

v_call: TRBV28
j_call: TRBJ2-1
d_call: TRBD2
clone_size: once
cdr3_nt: TGTGCCAGCAGTCCTGGACTAGCGGGGGGCCCGGATGAGCAGTTCTTC
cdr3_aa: CASSPGLAGGPDEQFF

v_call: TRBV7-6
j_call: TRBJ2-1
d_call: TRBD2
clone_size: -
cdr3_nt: TGTGCCAGCAGCCTTAGCGGGGGGTGGTTGGATGAGCAGTTCTTC
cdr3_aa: CASSLSGGWLDEQFF

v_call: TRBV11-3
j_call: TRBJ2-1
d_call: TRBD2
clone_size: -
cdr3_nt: TGTGCCAGCAAAATTGAAGCGGGGCCCTACAATGAGCAGTTCTTC
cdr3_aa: CASKIEAGPYNEQFF

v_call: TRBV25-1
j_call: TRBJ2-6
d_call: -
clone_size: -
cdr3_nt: TGTGCCAGCAGTGTTAGTAGTAGGAGCTCTGGGGCCAACGTCCTGACTTTC
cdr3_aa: CASSVSSRSSGANVLTF

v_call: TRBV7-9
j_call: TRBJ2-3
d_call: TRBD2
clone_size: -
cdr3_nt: TGTGCCAGCAGCTTGATGGTTAGTAGCGGGGGCCTCCCGGGAGATACGCAGTATTTT
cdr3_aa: CASSLMVSSGGLPGDTQYF

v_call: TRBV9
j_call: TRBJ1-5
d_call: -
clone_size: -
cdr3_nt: TGTGCCAGCGGGCCAGGGGAACCCAATCAGCCCCAGCATTTT
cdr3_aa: CASGPGEPNQPQHF

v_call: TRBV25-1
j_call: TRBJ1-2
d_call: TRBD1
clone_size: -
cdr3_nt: TGTGCCAGCAGTGGGGGGTCGGGACAGGGGTATGGCTACACCTTC
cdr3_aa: CASSGGSGQGYGYTF

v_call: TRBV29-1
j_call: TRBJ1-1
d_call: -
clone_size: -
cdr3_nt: TGCAGCGTTGATGTGGGGCCTGAAGCTTTCTTT
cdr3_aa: CSVDVGPEAFF

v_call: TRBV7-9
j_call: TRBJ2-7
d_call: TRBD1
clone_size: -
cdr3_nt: TGTGCCAGCAGCCTACAGGGGGTTAACGAGCAGTACTTC
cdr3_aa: CASSLQGVNEQYF

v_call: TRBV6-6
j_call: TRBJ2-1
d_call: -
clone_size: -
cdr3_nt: TGTGCCAGCAGTTACTCGGGAGGGATGGAGGGGGATGAGCAGTTCTTC
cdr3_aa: CASSYSGGMEGDEQFF

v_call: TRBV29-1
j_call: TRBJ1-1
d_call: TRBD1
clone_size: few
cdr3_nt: TGCAGCGCAGAAGTGACAGGGATCACTGAAGCTTTCTTT
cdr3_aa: CSAEVTGITEAFF

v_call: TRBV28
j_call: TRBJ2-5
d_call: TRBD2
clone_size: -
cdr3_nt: TGTGCCAGCAGTTTAAGACTAGCGGGAGAGACCCAGTACTTC
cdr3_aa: CASSLRLAGETQYF

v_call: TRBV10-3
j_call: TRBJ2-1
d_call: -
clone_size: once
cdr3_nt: TGTGCCATCAGTGATTTTAGAGGGACCTACAATGAGCAGTTCTTC
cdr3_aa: CAISDFRGTYNEQFF

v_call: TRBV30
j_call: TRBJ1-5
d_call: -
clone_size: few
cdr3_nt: TGTGCCTGGAGTATCGGGGTAGACGGTCAGCCCCAGCATTTT
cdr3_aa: CAWSIGVDGQPQHF

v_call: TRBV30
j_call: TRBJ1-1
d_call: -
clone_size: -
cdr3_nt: TGTGCCTGGGGCGGAGGGGGGGCTAGTGTCCCTGAAGCTTTCTTT
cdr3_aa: CAWGGGGASVPEAFF

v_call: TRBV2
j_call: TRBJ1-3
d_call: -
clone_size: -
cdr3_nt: TGTGCAATACGCGGGGAGTCTGTAGGAAACACCATATATTTT
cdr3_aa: CAIRGESVGNTIYF

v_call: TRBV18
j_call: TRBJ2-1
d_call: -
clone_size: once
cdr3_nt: TGTGCCAGCTCACCATTTCGGGGGAGAAATGAGCAGTTCTTC
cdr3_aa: CASSPFRGRNEQFF

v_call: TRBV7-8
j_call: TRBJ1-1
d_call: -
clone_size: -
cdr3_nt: TGTGCCAGCAGCTTAGAACCCCAGGCCACTGAAGCTTTCTTT
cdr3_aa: CASSLEPQATEAFF

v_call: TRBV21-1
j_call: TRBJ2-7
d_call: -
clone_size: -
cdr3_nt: TGTGCCAGCAGCAAAGCCCTACTCGAGCAGTACTTC
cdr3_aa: CASSKALLEQYF

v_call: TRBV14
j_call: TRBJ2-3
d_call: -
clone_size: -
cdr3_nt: TGTGCCAGCAGCCAAGATCTTTCTAGCGTTGGTACGCAGTATTTT
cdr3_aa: CASSQDLSSVGTQYF

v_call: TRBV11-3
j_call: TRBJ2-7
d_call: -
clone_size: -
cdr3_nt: TGTGCCAGCAGCTTATGGGAGCGGTCCTACGAGCAGTACTTC
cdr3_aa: CASSLWERSYEQYF

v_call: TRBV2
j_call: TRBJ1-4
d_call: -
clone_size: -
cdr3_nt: TGTGCCAGCAGTGACAGTACAACTAATGAAAAACTGTTTTTT
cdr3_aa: CASSDSTTNEKLFF

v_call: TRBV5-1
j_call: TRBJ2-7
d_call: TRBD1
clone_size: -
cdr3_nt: TGCGCCAGCAGCTCCGAAGACAGGGGTGTGTACGAGCAGTACTTC
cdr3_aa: CASSSEDRGVYEQYF

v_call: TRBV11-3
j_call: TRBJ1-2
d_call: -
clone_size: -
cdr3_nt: TGTGCCAGCAGCCGACAGGAAAGAAGGTATGGCTACACCTTC
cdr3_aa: CASSRQERRYGYTF

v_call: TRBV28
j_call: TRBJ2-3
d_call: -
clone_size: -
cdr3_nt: TGTGCCAGCAGTAGCGGGCCGCAGTATTTT
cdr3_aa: CASSSGPQYF

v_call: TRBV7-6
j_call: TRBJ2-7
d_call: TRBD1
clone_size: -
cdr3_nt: TGTGCCAGCAGCAAGGGACAGAGGGACGAGCAGTACTTC
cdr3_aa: CASSKGQRDEQYF

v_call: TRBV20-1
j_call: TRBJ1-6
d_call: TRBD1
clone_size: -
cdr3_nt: TGCAGTGCTAGTAGGGGGCAAGGGGATTCACCCCTCCACTTT
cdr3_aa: CSASRGQGDSPLHF

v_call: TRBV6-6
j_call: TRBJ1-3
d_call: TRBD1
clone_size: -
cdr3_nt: TGTGCCAGCACGAAGCAGGGGGCATCTGGAAACACCATATATTTT
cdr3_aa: CASTKQGASGNTIYF

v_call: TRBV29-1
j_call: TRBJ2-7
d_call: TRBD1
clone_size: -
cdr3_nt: TGCAGCACCCGAGGGATGACAGGGCGAGAGCAGTACTTC
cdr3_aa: CSTRGMTGREQYF

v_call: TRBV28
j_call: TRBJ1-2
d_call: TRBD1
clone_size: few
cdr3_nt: TGTGCCAGCAGCACAGGGGCCTACTATGGCTACACCTTC
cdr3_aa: CASSTGAYYGYTF

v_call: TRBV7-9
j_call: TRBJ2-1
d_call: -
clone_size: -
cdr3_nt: TGTGCCAGCAGCGTTTTTGGGGCACGAGACTACAATGAGCAGTTCTTC
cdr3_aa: CASSVFGARDYNEQFF

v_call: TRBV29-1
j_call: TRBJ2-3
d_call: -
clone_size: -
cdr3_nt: TGCAGCGTCACAGGGCTCTCCGGCACAGATACGCAGTATTTT
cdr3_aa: CSVTGLSGTDTQYF

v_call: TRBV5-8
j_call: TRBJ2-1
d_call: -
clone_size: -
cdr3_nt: TGTGCCAGCGGGCCCTGGTCCTACAATGAGCAGTTCTTC
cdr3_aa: CASGPWSYNEQFF

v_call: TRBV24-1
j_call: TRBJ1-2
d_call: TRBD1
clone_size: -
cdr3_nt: TGTGCCACCAGTGACGACAGGGAGGGCTACACCTTC
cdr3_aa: CATSDDREGYTF

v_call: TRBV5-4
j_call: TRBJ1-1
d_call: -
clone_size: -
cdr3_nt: TGTGCCAGCAGCTTGAGGGGGATTATTTTAGAAGCTTTCTTT
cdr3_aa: CASSLRGIILEAFF

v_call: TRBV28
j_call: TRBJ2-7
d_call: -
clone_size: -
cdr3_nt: TGTGCCAGCACCACGAGCGGCATCTACTACGAGCAGTACTTC
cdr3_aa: CASTTSGIYYEQYF

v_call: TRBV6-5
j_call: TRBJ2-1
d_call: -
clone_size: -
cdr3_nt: TGTGCCAGCAGTCAACAGGGCTACGATGAGCAGTTCTTC
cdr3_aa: CASSQQGYDEQFF

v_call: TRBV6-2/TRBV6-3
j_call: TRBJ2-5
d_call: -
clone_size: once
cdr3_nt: TGTGCCAGCAGTTCTCCCCCTTATCAGACAGGTCAGACCCAGTACTTC
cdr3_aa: CASSSPPYQTGQTQYF

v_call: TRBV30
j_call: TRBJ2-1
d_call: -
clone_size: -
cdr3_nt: TGTGCCTGGAGTTTCCACAGGGCCTCCTTCTCCTACAATGAGCAGTTCTTC
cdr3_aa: CAWSFHRASFSYNEQFF

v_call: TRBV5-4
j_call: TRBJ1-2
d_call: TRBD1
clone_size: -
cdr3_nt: TGTGCCAGCAGCCGAACAGGGGATGGCTACACCTTC
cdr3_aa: CASSRTGDGYTF

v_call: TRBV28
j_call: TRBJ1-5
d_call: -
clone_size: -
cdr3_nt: TGTGCCAGCAGCCTGCCGGGACATCTGATTAAGGGCAATCAGCCCCAGCATTTT
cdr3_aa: CASSLPGHLIKGNQPQHF

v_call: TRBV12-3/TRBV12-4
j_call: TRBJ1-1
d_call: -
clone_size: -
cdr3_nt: TGTGCCAGCAGTTACAGGGCTGATGAAGCTTTCTTT
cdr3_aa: CASSYRADEAFF

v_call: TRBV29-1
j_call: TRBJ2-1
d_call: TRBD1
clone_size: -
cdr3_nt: TGCAGCGCTGCCGCGACAGGGAGAGAGCAGTTCTTC
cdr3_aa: CSAAATGREQFF

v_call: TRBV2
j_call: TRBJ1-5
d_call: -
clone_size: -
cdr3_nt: TGTGCCAGCAGCCCAGGACAGAATCAGCCCCAGCATTTT
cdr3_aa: CASSPGQNQPQHF

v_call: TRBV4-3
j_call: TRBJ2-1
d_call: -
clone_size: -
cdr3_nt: TGCGCCAGCAGCCAATGGAGCTCCTACAATGAGCAGTTCTTC
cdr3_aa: CASSQWSSYNEQFF

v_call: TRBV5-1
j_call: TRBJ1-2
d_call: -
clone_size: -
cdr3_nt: TGCGCCAGCAGCTTGGCCACGCCGGGGTTGGATGGCTACACCTTC
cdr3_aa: CASSLATPGLDGYTF

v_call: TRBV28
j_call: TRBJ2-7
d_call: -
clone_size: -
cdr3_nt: TGTGCCAGCAGCCCCGAAACCGGGACATTTTCCTACGAGCAGTACTTC
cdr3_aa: CASSPETGTFSYEQYF

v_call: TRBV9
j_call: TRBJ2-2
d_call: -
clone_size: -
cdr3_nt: TGTGCCAGCGCTAAGACCGGGGAGCTGTTTTTT
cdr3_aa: CASAKTGELFF

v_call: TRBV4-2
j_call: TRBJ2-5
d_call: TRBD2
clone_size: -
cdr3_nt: TGTGCCAGCAGCCAAGAAACTAGCGGGGGGGAGACCCAGTACTTC
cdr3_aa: CASSQETSGGETQYF

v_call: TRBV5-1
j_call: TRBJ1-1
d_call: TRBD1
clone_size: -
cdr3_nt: TGCGCCAGCAGCATGGCGACAGGGAGTATGAACACTGAAGCTTTCTTT
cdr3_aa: CASSMATGSMNTEAFF

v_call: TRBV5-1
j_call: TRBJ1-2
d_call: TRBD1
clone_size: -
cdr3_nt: TGCGCCAGCAGCTATTTCGACAGGGACGACTATGGCTACACCTTC
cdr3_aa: CASSYFDRDDYGYTF